The 19 T cell receptor beta chains below come from one sample, sequenced in a study of cytomegalovirus exposure and HLA in healthy donors. PCR was performed using 60 Vbeta and 13 Jbeta primers. Measured with immunoSEQ multiplex PCR; TCRdb has only the in-frame clones, and not every one. The record lists more than 100,000 clones, of which the ten most abundant hold roughly 4%. Sequenced: PBMCs. These receptors all come from a man between 18 and 29 years old in good health and CMV-seronegative.

V and J are TRBV7-9 and TRBJ1-1, with 7 bases that match TRBD1. The germline CDR1 and CDR2 sequences are SEHNR and FQNEAQ (reference sequence). The CDR3 consists of 16 residues. The junction had 5 bases not matched to a gene; V was cut back by 0 bases and J by 1 base. In nucleotides, the CDR3 is TGTGCCAGCAGCTTAGCGCTTTGGACAGGGAACACTGAAGCTTTCTTT. It yields the protein CASSLALWTGNTEAFF.

This chain links TRBV5-1 with TRBJ2-1; the match to TRBD2 covers 12 bases. The CDR3 consists of 18 residues. J was trimmed by 3 bases and V by 0 bases; bases with no gene match: 7. Per the germline V gene, CDR1 is SGHRS and CDR2 is YFSETQ. The CDR3, as DNA: TGCGCCAGCAGCTTGGTTGGACTAGCGGGATCCCTCTACAATGAGCAGTTCTTC. It encodes CASSLVGLAGSLYNEQFF.

This chain connects TRBV5-6 to TRBJ1-2; D is uncertain. With 0 bases removed from V and 2 bases from J, the gap between germline ends came to 5 bases. This CDR3 is built from 13 residues. Germline loops: CDR1 SGHDT, CDR2 YYEEEE. CDR3 protein: CASSLGRNYGYTF. The CDR3 DNA reads TGTGCCAGCAGCTTGGGGCGGAACTATGGCTACACCTTC.

This chain joins TRBV19 and TRBJ1-1; D perhaps matches TRBD1 (6 bases). In germline, CDR1 is LNHDA, CDR2 SQIVND (reference sequence). The length of the CDR3 is 14 residues. Deletions cut 6 bases from V and 2 bases from J, with 13 bases between. CDR3 amino acids: CASRLQGPNTEAFF. The CDR3 DNA follows: TGTGCCAGTAGACTACAGGGCCCTAACACTGAAGCTTTCTTT.

The CDR3 DNA follows: TGTGCCAGCAGTCCGGGGGTTGGCTACACCTTC. It is translated as CASSPGVGYTF. The genes are TRBV6-5 and TRBJ1-2, with D possibly TRBD1 on 5 matching bases. The CDR3 covers 11 residues. Looked up from germline, CDR1 is MNHEY and CDR2 is SVGAGI. V lost 5 bases to trimming and J lost 7 bases, with 8 bases between them.

The chain carries TRBV25-1 and TRBJ2-5; D unresolved. The end of the DNA is better explained by TRBJ2-7, so the J call may be wrong. This CDR3 is built from 13 residues. Germline CDR1 MGHDK, CDR2 SYGVNS. The CDR3 sequence is CASSGGSSYEQYF. In DNA, the CDR3 is TGTGCCAGCAGTGGCGGCAGCTCCTACGAGCAGTACTTC.

Concerning this clone: The sample carries other DNA sequences with the same CDR3. The chain recombines TRBV6-5 with TRBJ2-1, with unresolved D. Germline V gives CDR1 MNHEY, CDR2 SVGAGI. V lost 0 bases and J 9 bases, leaving 12 bases between the germline ends. This CDR3 is built from 14 residues. CDR3 amino acids: CASSYSLQNGEQFF. CDR3 coding DNA: TGTGCCAGCAGTTACTCGTTACAGAATGGTGAGCAGTTCTTC.

The chain links TRBV2 to TRBJ2-7, with D maybe TRBD2 (5 bases). V gave up 7 bases and J gave up 4 bases, with 14 bases separating them. The CDR3 is 13 residues long. The germline gives CDR1 SNHLY, CDR2 FYNNEI. CDR3 coding DNA: TGTGCCAGCAACGGGATAGGGAGTTACGAGCAGTACTTC. It specifies CASNGIGSYEQYF.

The chain carries TRBV11-3 and TRBJ2-2; 7 nucleotides line up with TRBD2. J gave up 6 bases and V 5 bases, and 3 bases lay outside the gene matches. The germline V gene encodes CDR1 SGHNT and CDR2 YENEEA. The CDR3 spans 13 residues. CDR3 bases: TGTGCCAGCAGCCGCCGGGGGGCCGGGGAGCTGTTTTTT. Protein: CASSRRGAGELFF.

The chain uses TRBV6-6 and TRBJ1-5; 9 bases match TRBD1. Germline CDR1 is MNHNY and CDR2 is SVGAGI (reference sequence). The junction had 1 base not matched to a gene; V was cut back by 6 bases and J by 4 bases. CDR3 length equals 13 residues. The CDR3 DNA reads TGTGCCAGCAGGGGGACAGGGAATCAGCCCCAGCATTTT. This encodes CASRGTGNQPQHF.

This rearrangement joins TRBV5-4 to TRBJ1-3; possibly TRBD1 for D (5 bases). CDR3 length: 13 residues. CDR1 and CDR2 (germline): SGHNT, YYREEE (reference sequence). The germline V and J ends were trimmed by 3 bases and 8 bases, with 12 bases remaining between them. The DNA of the CDR3 is TGTGCCAGCAGCTCCCCAGACAGATACACCATATATTTT. Encoded protein: CASSSPDRYTIYF.

This sequence joins TRBV9 and TRBJ2-1, with 9 nucleotides matching TRBD2. The junction had 9 bases not matched to a gene; V was cut back by 4 bases and J by 7 bases. The CDR3 has 15 residues. Germline V CDR1 and CDR2: SGDLS, YYNGEE. The CDR3 is CASSSRLAVVNEQFF. CDR3 coding DNA: TGTGCCAGCAGCTCCCGACTAGCGGTTGTAAATGAGCAGTTCTTC.

V gene TRBV9 combines with J gene TRBJ1-4; D perhaps matches TRBD1 (6 bases). V was cut by 2 bases and J by 8 bases, with 10 bases left in between. Germline V gene data show CDR1 as SGDLS and CDR2 as YYNGEE. The CDR3 consists of 13 residues. This CDR3 reads CASSVSDREKLFF. Here the CDR3 DNA reads TGTGCCAGCAGCGTTTCAGACAGGGAAAAACTGTTTTTT.

V and J are TRBV25-1 and TRBJ2-1; D is perhaps TRBD2 (6 bases). The CDR3 contains 16 residues. The germline V gene encodes CDR1 MGHDK and CDR2 SYGVNS. V lost 1 base to trimming and J lost 1 base, with 11 bases between them. The CDR3 nucleotides are TGTGCCAGCAGTGAATTAGCGGATCCTTCCTACAATGAGCAGTTCTTC. Translation: CASSELADPSYNEQFF.

The rearrangement uses TRBV6-5 and TRBJ2-7; 8 bases match TRBD1. Germline CDR1 and CDR2: MNHEY and SVGAGI. This CDR3 is built from 14 residues. J lost 7 bases, V lost 7 bases, and 12 bases had no gene match. In DNA form, the CDR3 reads TGTGCCAGCACCAGGGACAGGACCAGGAGTGAGCAGTACTTC. It translates to CASTRDRTRSEQYF.

The genes are TRBV18 and TRBJ2-1; TRBD1 matches 7 bases. Trimming cost V 4 bases and J 1 base; bases outside gene matches: 4. CDR3 length equals 15 residues. Germline CDR1 and CDR2: KGHSH and LQKENI. CDR3 residues: CASSLQGPSYNEQFF. The CDR3 DNA reads as TGTGCCAGCTCACTACAGGGGCCGTCCTACAATGAGCAGTTCTTC.

Comment on this clone: One end of the junction does not line up with germline, which may come from a read error. The CDR3 DNA reads as TGTGCCAGCAGCTCGGGGAAACTACTCCTAGATAGTTATGGCGAGCTGTACTTC. It encodes CASSSGKLLLDSYGELYF. V gene TRBV11-2 combines with J gene TRBJ2-7; D perhaps matches TRBD2 (5 bases). From germline, CDR1 is SGHAT and CDR2 FQNNGV. This CDR3 has 18 amino acids.

The chain has TRBV5-5 and TRBJ2-1; 7 bases agree with TRBD1. The CDR3 consists of 15 residues. Germline lookup yields CDR1 SGHKS and CDR2 YYEKEE (reference sequence). With 4 bases clipped from V and 6 bases from J, the junction kept 10 bases outside the gene matches. In nucleotides, the CDR3 is TGTGCCAGCAGCCTTGGGACAGTGATAGGCAATGAGCAGTTCTTC. Translated, it gives CASSLGTVIGNEQFF. The whole variable domain, remainder taken from reference TRBV5-5 and TRBJ2-1, is DAGVTQSPTHLIKTRGQQVTLRCSPISGHKSVSWYQQVLGQGPQFIFQYYEKEERGRGNFPDRFSARQFPNYSSELNVNALLLGDSALYLCASSLGTVIGNEQFFGPGTRLTVL.

The J gene is TRBJ2-5, the V gene TRBV19; TRBD2 agrees at 8 bases. Looked up from germline, CDR1 is LNHDA and CDR2 is SQIVND (reference sequence). This CDR3 is built from 16 residues. After removal of 5 bases from V and 1 base from J, the junction contained 9 bases not matched to a gene. The CDR3 region is CASSQGLGVLQETQYF. CDR3 DNA: TGTGCCAGTAGTCAGGGACTAGGAGTTCTCCAAGAGACCCAGTACTTC.